The entry below describes one T cell receptor beta chain. Germline assignment: CDR1 SGDLS and CDR2 YYNGEE. The CDR3 runs to 17 residues. The ends lost 3 bases at V and 1 base at J; junction bases unmatched: 3. Original processing methods: Amplification of reference gene primers provided the estimated nucleated cell counts. Generated by immunoSEQ multiplex PCR, the TCRdb table keeps only in-frame clones and is missing some. V and J calls and clone size are given by that table; D and trimming were obtained from the DNA. The table has around 16,000 clones, 82% seen once; the top ten hold 20% to 25%. This specimen comes from a study of blood T cell repertoires in COVID-19. Overall study context: COVID-19 samples collected from the United States, Italy and Spain covered acute and convalescent phases. PBMCs, B-cell-depleted T cells, or T cells provided the cDNA or gDNA that made up the material.

The clonotype comes from a man older than 75 with active or convalescent COVID-19. Sequences were obtained from peripheral blood. The chain joins TRBV9 to TRBJ2-2, with 13 bases that match TRBD2. The CDR3 DNA sequence: TGTGCCAGCAGCGCCGGACTAGCGGGGGAGAACACCGGGGAGCTGTTTTTT. Its protein product is CASSAGLAGENTGELFF.